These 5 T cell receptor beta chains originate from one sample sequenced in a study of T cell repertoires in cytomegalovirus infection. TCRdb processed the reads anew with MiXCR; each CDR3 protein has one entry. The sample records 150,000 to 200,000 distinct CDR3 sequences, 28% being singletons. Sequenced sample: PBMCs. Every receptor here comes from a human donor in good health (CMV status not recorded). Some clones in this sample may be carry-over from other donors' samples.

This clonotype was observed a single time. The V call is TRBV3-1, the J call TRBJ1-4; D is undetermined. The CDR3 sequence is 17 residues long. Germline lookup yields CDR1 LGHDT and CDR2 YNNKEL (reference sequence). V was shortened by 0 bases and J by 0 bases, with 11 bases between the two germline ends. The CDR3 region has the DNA TGTGCCAGCAGCCAAGATCAGTGGTTTGCAACTAATGAAAAACTGTTTTTT. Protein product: CASSQDQWFATNEKLFF.

CDR3 loop: CASSGQGAAGNTIYF. As DNA, the CDR3 is TGTGCCAGCAGCGGACAGGGGGCTGCTGGAAACACCATATATTTT. The chain combines TRBV7-8 with TRBJ1-3; 11 positions match TRBD1. Per the germline V gene, CDR1 is SGHVS and CDR2 is FQNEAQ. The CDR3 covers 15 residues. J was trimmed by 2 bases and V by 5 bases; bases with no gene match: 2.

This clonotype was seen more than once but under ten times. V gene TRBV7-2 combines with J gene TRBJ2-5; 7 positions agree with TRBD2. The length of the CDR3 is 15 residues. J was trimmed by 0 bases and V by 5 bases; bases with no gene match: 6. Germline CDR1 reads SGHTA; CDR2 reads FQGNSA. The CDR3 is CASSRGLPNQETQYF. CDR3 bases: TGTGCCAGCAGCAGGGGACTACCCAACCAAGAGACCCAGTACTTC.

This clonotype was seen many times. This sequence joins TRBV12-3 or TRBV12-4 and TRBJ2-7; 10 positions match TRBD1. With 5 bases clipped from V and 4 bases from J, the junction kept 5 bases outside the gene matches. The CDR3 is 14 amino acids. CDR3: CASSLRQGAYEQYF. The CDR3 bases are TGTGCCAGCAGTCTACGACAGGGGGCTTACGAGCAGTACTTC.

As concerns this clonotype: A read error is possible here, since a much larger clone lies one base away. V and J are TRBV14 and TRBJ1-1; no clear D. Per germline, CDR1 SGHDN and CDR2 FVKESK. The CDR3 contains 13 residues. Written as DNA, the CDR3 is TGTGCCAGAAGCCACGCCATTGATAGTCAAGCTTTCTTT. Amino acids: CARSHAIDSQAFF.